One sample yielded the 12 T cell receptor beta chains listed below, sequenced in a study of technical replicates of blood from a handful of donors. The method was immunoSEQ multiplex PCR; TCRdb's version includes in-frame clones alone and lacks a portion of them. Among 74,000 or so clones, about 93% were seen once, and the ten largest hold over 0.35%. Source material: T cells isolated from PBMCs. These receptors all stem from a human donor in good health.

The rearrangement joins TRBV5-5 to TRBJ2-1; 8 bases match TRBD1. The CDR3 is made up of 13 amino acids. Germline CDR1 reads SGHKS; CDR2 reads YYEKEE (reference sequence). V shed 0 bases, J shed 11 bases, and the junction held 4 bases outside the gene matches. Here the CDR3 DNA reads TGTGCCAGCAGCTTGGCGGACAGGGTGCAGCAGTTCTTC. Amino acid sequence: CASSLADRVQQFF.

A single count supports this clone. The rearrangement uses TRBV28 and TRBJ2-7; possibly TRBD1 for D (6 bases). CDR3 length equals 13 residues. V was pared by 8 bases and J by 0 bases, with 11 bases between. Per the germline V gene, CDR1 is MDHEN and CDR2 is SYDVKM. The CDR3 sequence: CASGQPSSYEQYF. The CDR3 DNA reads TGTGCCAGCGGACAGCCTAGCTCCTACGAGCAGTACTTC.

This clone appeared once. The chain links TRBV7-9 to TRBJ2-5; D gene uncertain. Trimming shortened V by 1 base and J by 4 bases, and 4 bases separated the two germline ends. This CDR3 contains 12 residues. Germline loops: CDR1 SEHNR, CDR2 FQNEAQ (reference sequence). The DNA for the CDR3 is TGTGCCAGCAGCTTAGTCGGAGAGACCCAGTACTTC. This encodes CASSLVGETQYF.

CDR3 DNA: TGTGCCAGCAGCCCGACCGACAGGGGATACAGCGGGGGCACAGATACGCAGTATTTT. The encoded protein is CASSPTDRGYSGGTDTQYF. The rearrangement links TRBV27 to TRBJ2-3; tentatively, D is TRBD1 (8 bases). This CDR3 spans 19 amino acids. Trimming stripped 6 bases from V and 1 base from J, with 26 bases between. The germline V gene encodes CDR1 MNHEY and CDR2 SMNVEV (reference sequence).

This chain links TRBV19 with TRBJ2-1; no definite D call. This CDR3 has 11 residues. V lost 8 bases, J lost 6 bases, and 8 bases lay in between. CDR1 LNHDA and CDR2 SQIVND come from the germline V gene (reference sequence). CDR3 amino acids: CASWYSNEQFF. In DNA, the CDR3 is TGTGCCAGTTGGTACTCCAATGAGCAGTTCTTC.

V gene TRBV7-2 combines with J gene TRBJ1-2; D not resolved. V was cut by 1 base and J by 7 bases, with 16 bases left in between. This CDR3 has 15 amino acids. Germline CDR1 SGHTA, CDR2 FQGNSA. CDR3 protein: CASSLDSTVQGGYTF. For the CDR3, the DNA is TGTGCCAGCAGCTTAGACAGTACTGTTCAAGGTGGCTACACCTTC. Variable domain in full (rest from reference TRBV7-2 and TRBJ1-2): GAGVSQSPSNKVTEKGKDVELRCDPISGHTALYWYRQSLGQGLEFLIYFQGNSAPDKSGLPSDRFSAERTGGSVSTLTIQRTQQEDSAVYLCASSLDSTVQGGYTFGSGTRLTVV.

The DNA for the CDR3 is TGTGCCAGTAGTATAAACCCCCCCGGGGGATCTCATGGCTACACCTTC. Its translation is CASSINPPGGSHGYTF. The gene calls are TRBV19 and TRBJ1-2, with D possibly matching TRBD1 (5 bases). The CDR3 consists of 16 residues. Trimming stripped 2 bases from V and 6 bases from J, with 19 bases between. Germline V gene lookup returns CDR1 LNHDA and CDR2 SQIVND (reference sequence).

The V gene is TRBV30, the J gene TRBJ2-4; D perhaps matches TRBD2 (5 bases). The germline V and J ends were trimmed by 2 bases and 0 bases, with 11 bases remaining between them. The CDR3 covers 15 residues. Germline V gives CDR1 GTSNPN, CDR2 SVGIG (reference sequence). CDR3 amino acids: CAWSNGELAKNIQYF. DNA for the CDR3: TGTGCCTGGAGTAACGGGGAGCTAGCCAAAAACATTCAGTACTTC.

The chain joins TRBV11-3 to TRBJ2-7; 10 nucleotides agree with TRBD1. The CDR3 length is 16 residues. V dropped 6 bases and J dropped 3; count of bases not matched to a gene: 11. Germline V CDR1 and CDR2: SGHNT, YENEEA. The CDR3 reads CASSYRAGTGVYEQYF. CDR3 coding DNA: TGTGCCAGCAGTTATCGCGCCGGGACAGGGGTCTACGAGCAGTACTTC. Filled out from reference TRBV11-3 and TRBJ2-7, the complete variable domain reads EAGVVQSPRYKIIEKKQPVAFWCNPISGHNTLYWYLQNLGQGPELLIRYENEEAVDDSQLPKDRFSAERLKGVDSTLKIQPAELGDSAVYLCASSYRAGTGVYEQYFGPGTRLTVT.

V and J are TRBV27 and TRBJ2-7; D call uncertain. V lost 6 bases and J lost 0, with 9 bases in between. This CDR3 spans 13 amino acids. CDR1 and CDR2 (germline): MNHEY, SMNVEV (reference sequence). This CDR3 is CASRLSGSYEQYF. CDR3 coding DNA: TGTGCCAGCAGGTTGTCGGGCTCCTACGAGCAGTACTTC.

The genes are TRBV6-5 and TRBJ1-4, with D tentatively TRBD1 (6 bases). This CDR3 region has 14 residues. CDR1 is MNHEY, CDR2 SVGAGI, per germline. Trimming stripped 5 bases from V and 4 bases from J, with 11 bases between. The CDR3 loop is CASSVQGVNEKLFF. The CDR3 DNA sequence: TGTGCCAGCAGTGTACAGGGTGTTAATGAAAAACTGTTTTTT.

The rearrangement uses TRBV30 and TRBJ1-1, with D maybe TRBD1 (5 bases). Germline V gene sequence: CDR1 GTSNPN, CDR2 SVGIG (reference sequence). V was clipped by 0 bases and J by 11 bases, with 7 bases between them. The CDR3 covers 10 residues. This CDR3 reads CAWSVQAAFF. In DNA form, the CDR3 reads TGTGCCTGGAGTGTACAGGCGGCTTTCTTT.